Shown below are 25 T cell receptor beta chains from a single sample sequenced in a study of T cells after yellow fever vaccination. Each CDR3 protein gets one entry after TCRdb re-called the 5' RACE reads with MiXCR. Here the sample spans 450,000 to 650,000 distinct CDR3 sequences, roughly 22% being singletons. Sequenced material: PBMCs, taken about 21 days after the first yellow fever vaccination. These receptor sequences come from a man in his late teens or twenties who received the YFV17D yellow fever vaccine.

J is TRBJ2-1 and V is TRBV12-5, with 10 bases lining up with TRBD2. V was clipped by 0 bases and J by 5 bases; unmatched bases: 4. The germline gives CDR1 LGHNT, CDR2 FRNRAP. CDR3 length: 16 residues. CDR3 nucleotides: TGTGCTAGTGGTTTGGTACTAGCGGGGCCTAACAATGAGCAGTTCTTC. Translation: CASGLVLAGPNNEQFF.

This clonotype was detected a few times. The chain carries TRBV29-1 and TRBJ2-1; D is possibly TRBD2 (5 bases). In germline, CDR1 is SQVTM, CDR2 ANQGSEA. This CDR3 is 16 amino acids long. V was cut by 6 bases and J by 1 base, with 19 bases left in between. CDR3 protein: CSVQPAAVLSYNEQFF. The CDR3 bases are TGCAGCGTACAGCCTGCAGCGGTGCTTTCCTACAATGAGCAGTTCTTC.

The sample holds a few counts of this clonotype. The V call is TRBV7-2, the J call TRBJ2-3; 7 bases are a match to TRBD2. V lost 2 bases, J lost 2 bases, and 4 bases stayed unmatched. CDR3 length: 15 residues. Germline CDR1 is SGHTA and CDR2 is FQGNSA. This CDR3 is CASSLSGGPTDTQYF. CDR3 in DNA: TGTGCCAGCAGCTTATCGGGGGGACCCACAGATACGCAGTATTTT.

This clonotype was counted only a few times. The gene calls are TRBV12-3 or TRBV12-4 and TRBJ1-1, with TRBD1 matching over 10 bases. The CDR3 has 14 residues. J lost 5 bases, V lost 6 bases, and 6 bases had no gene match. The CDR3 region has the DNA TGTGCCAGCAGCGACAGGGGGCCGAGAACTGAAGCTTTCTTT. As protein: CASSDRGPRTEAFF.

This clonotype has more than one count but fewer than ten. The rearrangement uses TRBV2 and TRBJ2-3; D call uncertain. CDR1 is SNHLY, CDR2 FYNNEI, per germline. The CDR3 sequence is 16 residues long. V was shortened by 1 base and J by 4 bases, with 15 bases between the two germline ends. The CDR3 here is CASSEVALKPPDTQYF. CDR3 nucleotides: TGTGCCAGCAGTGAAGTCGCGCTCAAACCGCCAGATACGCAGTATTTT. Drawing the rest from reference TRBV2 and TRBJ2-3, the complete variable domain is EPEVTQTPSHQVTQMGQEVILRCVPISNHLYFYWYRQILGQKVEFLVSFYNNEISEKSEIFDDQFSVERPDGSNFTLKIRSTKLEDSAMYFCASSEVALKPPDTQYFGPGTRLTVL.

The chain employs TRBV5-1 and TRBJ1-5, with 7 bases matching TRBD1. V lost 4 bases and J lost 5; bases outside the gene matches: 12. The CDR3 is made up of 16 amino acids. Germline values: CDR1 SGHRS, CDR2 YFSETQ. The CDR3 region has the DNA TGCGCCAGCAGCCCCGATGCAGGGGGTGACGATCAGCCCCAGCATTTT. This encodes CASSPDAGGDDQPQHF.

This clonotype came up a few times. This chain uses TRBV7-3 with TRBJ2-3; D not resolved. V lost 0 bases to trimming and J lost 3 bases, with 7 bases between them. The CDR3 sequence is 14 residues long. Per the germline V gene, CDR1 is SGHTA and CDR2 is FQGTGA. CDR3 coding DNA: TGTGCCAGCAGCTTAACTGTATCTACAGATACGCAGTATTTT. Its translation: CASSLTVSTDTQYF.

This clonotype showed up many times. This sequence joins TRBV7-9 and TRBJ2-7, with D hard to call. CDR1 and CDR2 (germline): SEHNR, FQNEAQ (reference sequence). This CDR3 has 13 amino acids. V lost 1 base and J 3 bases, leaving 7 bases between the germline ends. CDR3 amino acids: CASSLELNYEQYF. CDR3 DNA sequence: TGTGCCAGCAGCTTAGAATTAAACTACGAGCAGTACTTC.

With respect to this clonotype: One end of the junction varies from germline; a read error may be responsible. The chain couples TRBV7-9 to TRBJ2-7; 7 positions agree with TRBD1. The CDR3 extends over 11 amino acids. Germline V CDR1 and CDR2: SEHNR, FQNEAQ (reference sequence). The CDR3 DNA reads as TGTGCCAGCAGCTTGGGACAGCTACCCCACTTC. Translating gives CASSLGQLPHF.

This clonotype showed up just a few times. The chain joins TRBV14 to TRBJ2-7, with D possibly TRBD2 on 5 matching bases. CDR1 and CDR2 from the germline V gene are SGHDN and FVKESK. The V end was cut by 2 bases, the J end by 4 bases, with 15 bases between. This CDR3 contains 15 residues. The CDR3 is CASSQRVGDWYEQYF. CDR3 bases: TGTGCCAGCAGCCAAAGGGTGGGAGATTGGTACGAGCAGTACTTC.

This clonotype was picked up a small number of times. This chain connects TRBV12-3 or TRBV12-4 to TRBJ2-4; D gene unclear. Trimming pared 7 bases from V and 1 base from J, leaving 8 bases between. CDR3 length: 13 amino acids. The CDR3 nucleotides read TGTGCCAGCACCTTCGCGGCCAAAAACATTCAGTACTTC. This sequence encodes CASTFAAKNIQYF.

This sequence joins TRBV6-4 and TRBJ2-2, with 10 bases aligning to TRBD1. With 0 bases clipped from V and 5 bases from J, the junction kept 6 bases outside the gene matches. This CDR3 is 17 amino acids long. Germline CDR1 and CDR2: MRHNA and SNTAGT. The CDR3 sequence: CASSDSDRGLGTGELFF. CDR3 sequence (DNA): TGTGCCAGCAGTGACTCTGACAGGGGGCTCGGGACCGGGGAGCTGTTTTTT.

This clonotype has a handful of counts. V usage is TRBV19 and J usage is TRBJ1-6; tentative D call: TRBD1 (6 bases). This CDR3 is 15 amino acids long. V gave up 3 bases and J gave up 8 bases, with 14 bases separating them. CDR1 and CDR2 (germline): LNHDA, SQIVND (reference sequence). This CDR3 is CASSMAMGADSPLHF. The DNA of the CDR3 is TGTGCCAGTAGTATGGCAATGGGGGCTGATTCACCCCTCCACTTT.

This clonotype was seen more than once but under ten times. The gene calls are TRBV11-2 and TRBJ2-2, with 12 positions matching TRBD2. Germline V lookup: CDR1 SGHAT, CDR2 FQNNGV. V lost 4 bases to trimming and J lost 0 bases; unmatched junction nucleotides: 15. The CDR3 is 21 amino acids. Here the CDR3 reads CASSSRPPGLAGYTNTGELFF. The CDR3 nucleotides are TGTGCCAGCAGCTCCCGGCCGCCGGGACTAGCGGGTTACACGAACACCGGGGAGCTGTTTTTT.

This clonotype was recorded a few times. The chain couples TRBV5-1 to TRBJ2-1, with 13 nucleotides matching TRBD2. CDR1 is SGHRS and CDR2 is YFSETQ in the germline V gene. The V segment lost 3 bases and the J segment 0 bases; nucleotides outside the gene matches: 6. CDR3 size: 18 residues. CDR3 protein: CASSYRLAGGFSYNEQFF. The CDR3 coding sequence is TGCGCCAGCAGCTACAGACTAGCGGGGGGTTTCTCCTACAATGAGCAGTTCTTC.

This clonotype appeared a few times. This sequence joins TRBV29-1 and TRBJ1-2, with TRBD1 matching 7 bases. The CDR3 runs 12 residues. V was clipped by 6 bases and J by 6 bases; unmatched bases: 7. The germline V gene has CDR1 SQVTM and CDR2 ANQGSEA. For the CDR3, the DNA is TGCAGCGTAAGGGACAGCCAAAATGGCTACACCTTC. Translating it yields CSVRDSQNGYTF.

This chain uses TRBV7-6 with TRBJ2-2; D not resolved. Germline CDR1 SGHVS, CDR2 FNYEAQ. Trimming stripped 2 bases from V and 4 bases from J, with 11 bases between. CDR3 length: 15 residues. The CDR3 reads CASSLLGRLTGELFF. CDR3 nucleotides: TGTGCCAGCAGCTTATTAGGAAGACTCACCGGGGAGCTGTTTTTT.

This clonotype was detected only a few times. This rearrangement joins TRBV6-2 or TRBV6-3 to TRBJ2-7; TRBD1 matches at 7 bases. J lost 2 bases, V lost 2 bases, and 9 bases had no gene match. The CDR3 length is 16 residues. Per the germline V gene, CDR1 is MNHEY and CDR2 is SVGEGT. The CDR3 protein is CASSYLGWDSAYEQYF. CDR3 bases: TGTGCCAGCAGTTACCTTGGGTGGGACAGCGCCTACGAGCAGTACTTC.

This chain uses TRBV28 with TRBJ2-2; TRBD2 might be the D (5 bases). Germline CDR1 is MDHEN and CDR2 is SYDVKM. This CDR3 comprises 18 residues. Trimming pared 4 bases from V and 4 bases from J, leaving 22 bases between. CDR3 bases: TGTGCCAGCAGTTCCACCTCGGCGGACTGGGGATCCACCGGGGAGCTGTTTTTT. It is translated as CASSSTSADWGSTGELFF.

This clonotype has just a few counts. The chain links TRBV7-9 to TRBJ1-4, with 7 bases lining up with TRBD1. The germline CDR1 and CDR2 sequences are SEHNR and FQNEAQ (reference sequence). V trimming: 6 bases; J trimming: 4 bases; junction bases outside the gene matches: 2. The CDR3 contains 13 residues. The CDR3 DNA follows: TGTGCCAGCAGGGGACAGCTTAATGAAAAACTGTTTTTT. The encoded protein is CASRGQLNEKLFF.

The table lists this clonotype with a few counts. The DNA of the CDR3 is TGTGCCTGGAGTGAGGGCTCCTACAATGAGCAGTTCTTC. This gives the protein CAWSEGSYNEQFF. V and J are TRBV30 and TRBJ2-1; no reliable D call. V was shortened by 1 base and J by 0 bases, with 4 bases between the two germline ends. CDR1 and CDR2 (germline): GTSNPN, SVGIG (reference sequence). CDR3 length: 13 amino acids.

This clonotype has more than one count but fewer than ten. This chain uses TRBV20-1 with TRBJ2-2; no reliable D call. Germline V gene lookup returns CDR1 DFQATT and CDR2 SNEGSKA (reference sequence). The ends were cut back, 4 bases at V and 0 bases at J, with 12 bases in the middle. CDR3 length equals 15 residues. CDR3 in amino acids: CSAKGDTANTGELFF. DNA of the CDR3: TGCAGTGCTAAGGGTGACACGGCGAACACCGGGGAGCTGTTTTTT.

This clonotype was counted between two and nine times. V gene TRBV6-1 combines with J gene TRBJ2-7; D unclear. V lost 6 bases, J lost 4 bases, and 19 bases lay in between. In germline, CDR1 is MNHNS, CDR2 SASEGT. This CDR3 spans 15 amino acids. CDR3 in DNA: TGTGCCAGCAGAAGAAACCGGGTGATGCGGTACGAGCAGTACGTC. It yields the protein CASRRNRVMRYEQYV.

The V gene is TRBV19, the J gene TRBJ2-6; D unclear. There are 14 residues in the CDR3. Germline V gene data show CDR1 as LNHDA and CDR2 as SQIVND (reference sequence). V dropped 6 bases and J dropped 0 bases, with 6 bases sitting between them. The CDR3 region has the DNA TGTGCCAGTAGATCCAACTCTGGGGCCAACGTCCTGACTTTC. Encoded protein: CASRSNSGANVLTF. The full variable domain, its missing parts supplied by reference TRBV19 and TRBJ2-6, is DGGITQSPKYLFRKEGQNVTLSCEQNLNHDAMYWYRQDPGQGLRLIYYSQIVNDFQKGDIAEGYSVSREKKESFPLTVTSAQKNPTAFYLCASRSNSGANVLTFGAGSRLTVL.

This CDR3 reads CASSKDWGQETQYF. The CDR3 nucleotides are TGTGCCAGCAGCAAAGACTGGGGCCAAGAGACCCAGTACTTC. The V gene is TRBV7-2, the J gene TRBJ2-5; D call uncertain. V was shortened by 5 bases and J by 1 base, with 11 bases between the two germline ends. CDR3 length: 14 residues. Germline V gene data show CDR1 as SGHTA and CDR2 as FQGNSA. The full variable domain, completed using reference TRBV7-2 and TRBJ2-5, is GAGVSQSPSNKVTEKGKDVELRCDPISGHTALYWYRQSLGQGLEFLIYFQGNSAPDKSGLPSDRFSAERTGGSVSTLTIQRTQQEDSAVYLCASSKDWGQETQYFGPGTRLLVL.